A selection of T cell receptor beta chains follows, all from one sample in a study of OX40 agonist ivuxolimab in advanced cancers. Repertoires were generated with immunoSEQ multiplex PCR, while TCRdb's copy carries only in-frame clones and drops some. The table records 10,000 to 15,000 clones, approximately 78% of them present only once. The specimen was CD4+ or CD8+ T cells sorted from blood, collected in a trial of the OX40 agonist ivuxolimab. The receptors derive from an adult with an advanced solid tumor such as melanoma, head and neck, liver or kidney cancer. Both conserved end residues are part of each CDR3. Fields, in order: J gene, clone size, D gene, V gene, CDR3 protein, CDR3 DNA. D genes are given only for firm matches. Not all rows give a size; the values are once, few, many and, for expanded clones, a class.

>TRBJ2-7|-|-|TRBV19
CASKARSSYEQYF
TGTGCCAGTAAAGCAAGGAGCTCCTACGAGCAGTACTTC
>TRBJ2-3|-|-|TRBV4-1
CASSQVGQSDTQYF
TGCGCCAGCAGCCAAGTCGGCCAGTCAGATACGCAGTATTTT
>TRBJ1-1|-|TRBD1|TRBV28
CASSPHPGTGYWNTEAFF
TGTGCCAGCAGTCCACACCCCGGGACAGGGTATTGGAACACTGAAGCTTTCTTT
>TRBJ2-5|once|-|TRBV27
CATQGGLLETQYF
TGTGCTACTCAGGGGGGGCTTCTAGAGACCCAGTACTTC
>TRBJ1-2|-|TRBD1|TRBV30
CACNIQGAYTF
TGTGCCTGCAACATCCAGGGGGCCTACACCTTC
>TRBJ2-1|-|TRBD1|TRBV11-3
CASSLVGTEYNEQFF
TGTGCCAGCAGCTTAGTAGGGACAGAGTACAATGAGCAGTTCTTC
>TRBJ2-3|once|-|TRBV7-9
CASPSGDRDTQYF
TGTGCCAGCCCATCTGGGGATCGAGATACGCAGTATTTT
>TRBJ2-1|-|-|TRBV27
CASRKPYGLAGNEQFF
TGTGCCAGCAGAAAACCCTACGGACTGGCAGGCAATGAGCAGTTCTTC
>TRBJ2-5|medium-sized|-|TRBV29-1
CSVRPPQETQYF
TGCAGCGTCCGCCCCCCCCAAGAGACCCAGTACTTC
>TRBJ2-7|-|TRBD1|TRBV4-1
CASSQDWDRGQYEQYF
TGCGCCAGCAGCCAAGATTGGGACAGGGGGCAGTACGAGCAGTACTTC
>TRBJ2-2|few|TRBD1|TRBV7-9
CASSSRTDRAGGELFF
TGTGCCAGCAGCTCCCGAACGGACAGGGCAGGCGGGGAGCTGTTTTTT
>TRBJ1-1|once|TRBD1|TRBV6-1
CATTTGTGGTEAFF
TGTGCCACCACTACCGGGACAGGGGGCACTGAAGCTTTCTTT
>TRBJ2-7|few|-|TRBV9
CASSPSHKALPYEQYF
TGTGCCAGCAGCCCTTCGCATAAGGCCCTCCCCTACGAGCAGTACTTC
>TRBJ1-5|-|-|TRBV7-9
CASSLENQPQHF
TGTGCCAGCAGCTTAGAAAATCAGCCCCAGCATTTT
>TRBJ1-2|-|TRBD1|TRBV28
CASSPGQGLGNGYTF
TGTGCCAGCAGCCCCGGACAGGGGCTGGGTAATGGCTACACCTTC
>TRBJ2-2|-|-|TRBV6-1
CASSEFRDRTGELFF
TGTGCCAGCAGTGAATTCAGGGATCGCACCGGGGAGCTGTTTTTT
>TRBJ2-7|-|-|TRBV21-1
CASSNPAGNRPPYEQYF
TGTGCCAGCAGCAACCCGGCGGGAAACAGACCCCCCTACGAGCAGTACTTC
>TRBJ2-3|once|TRBD2|TRBV9
CASSEWGGGTDTQYF
TGTGCCAGCAGCGAGTGGGGAGGGGGCACAGATACGCAGTATTTT
>TRBJ2-1|-|TRBD2|TRBV5-6
CASSLGGGSGREQFF
TGTGCCAGCAGCTTGGGGGGGGGTAGCGGGAGGGAGCAGTTCTTC
>TRBJ2-7|-|TRBD1|TRBV7-2
CASSLAPGGIYEQYF
TGTGCCAGCAGCTTAGCCCCAGGGGGCATCTACGAGCAGTACTTC
>TRBJ2-3|-|TRBD2|TRBV9
CASSVDLTSGMADTQYF
TGTGCCAGCAGCGTAGATTTGACTAGCGGGATGGCAGATACGCAGTATTTT
>TRBJ2-3|-|TRBD1|TRBV30
CAWSVVGGTDTQYF
TGTGCCTGGAGTGTGGTAGGGGGCACAGATACTCAGTATTTT
>TRBJ2-1|-|TRBD1|TRBV7-9
CASSTRQGRTFNEQFF
TGTGCCAGCAGCACCCGACAGGGCCGAACCTTCAATGAGCAGTTCTTC
>TRBJ2-5|few|-|TRBV11-1
CASSLLSGYETQYF
TGTGCCAGCAGCTTACTATCTGGGTATGAGACCCAGTACTTC
>TRBJ1-5|-|-|TRBV25-1
CASSGGDQPQHF
TGTGCCAGCTCCGGAGGCGATCAGCCCCAGCATTTT
>TRBJ2-1|once|-|TRBV5-1
CASNWGGGSSYNEQFF
TGCGCCAGCAACTGGGGTGGGGGATCCTCCTACAATGAGCAGTTCTTC
>TRBJ1-1|-|-|TRBV28
CASYLVGRGRTEAFF
TGTGCCAGTTATCTTGTAGGCAGGGGTCGGACTGAAGCTTTCTTT
>TRBJ2-1|-|TRBD2|TRBV4-1
CASSQDGTSGYNEQFF
TGCGCCAGCAGCCAAGATGGGACTAGCGGTTACAATGAGCAGTTCTTC
>TRBJ2-1|-|-|TRBV11-2
CASSLDRDEQFF
TGTGCCAGCAGCTTAGATAGGGATGAGCAGTTCTTC
>TRBJ2-3|once|-|TRBV19
CASSPGTDTDTQYF
TGTGCCAGTAGCCCTGGGACCGACACAGATACGCAGTATTTT
>TRBJ2-3|few|TRBD1|TRBV4-3
CASSQTGQGSDTQYF
TGCGCCAGCAGCCAAACGGGACAGGGCTCAGATACGCAGTATTTT
>TRBJ2-1|-|-|TRBV9
CASSVGRNPNEQFF
TGTGCCAGCAGCGTAGGTAGGAACCCTAATGAGCAGTTCTTC
>TRBJ2-5|once|-|TRBV5-1
CASSFGRDFPSETQYF
TGCGCCAGCAGCTTCGGCCGGGACTTCCCTTCGGAGACCCAGTACTTC
>TRBJ2-2|medium-sized|TRBD1|TRBV9
CASSTRGRGQVGELFF
TGTGCCAGCAGCACCAGAGGCAGGGGGCAAGTCGGGGAGCTGTTTTTT
>TRBJ2-5|-|-|TRBV28
CASSVPMETQYF
TGTGCCAGCAGTGTCCCGATGGAGACCCAGTACTTC
>TRBJ2-2|-|-|TRBV7-6
CASTFGYAGGELFF
TGTGCCAGCACCTTTGGCTACGCGGGGGGGGAGCTGTTTTTT
>TRBJ2-5|-|TRBD2|TRBV27
CASSLSPRLAGVGETQYF
TGTGCCAGCAGTTTATCGCCGAGACTAGCGGGCGTGGGGGAGACCCAGTACTTC
>TRBJ2-5|-|-|TRBV25-1
CASSEGGSLETQYF
TGTGCCAGCAGTGAAGGAGGCTCCCTGGAGACCCAGTACTTC
>TRBJ2-2|-|-|TRBV28
CCPANTGELFF
TGTTGCCCCGCGAACACCGGGGAGCTGTTTTTT
>TRBJ2-1|few|TRBD2|TRBV4-2
CASSQDSGGSGPYNEQFF
TGTGCCAGCAGCCAAGATTCGGGCGGGAGCGGACCGTACAATGAGCAGTTCTTC
>TRBJ1-1|-|-|TRBV19
CASSIQGLNTEAFF
TGTGCCAGTAGTATACAGGGCTTGAACACTGAAGCTTTCTTT
>TRBJ1-5|once|TRBD1|TRBV7-2
CASSLIGGAGSNQPQHF
TGTGCCAGCAGCTTGATAGGGGGCGCAGGGAGCAATCAGCCCCAGCATTTT
>TRBJ2-1|-|TRBD2|TRBV7-2
CASSLQAGGPPYNEQFF
TGTGCCAGCAGCTTACAAGCGGGAGGGCCCCCCTACAATGAGCAGTTCTTC
>TRBJ1-4|-|TRBD1|TRBV7-6
CASSLGVDRADSNEKLFF
TGTGCCAGCAGCTTAGGAGTGGACAGGGCCGACTCTAATGAAAAACTGTTTTTT
>TRBJ2-7|-|TRBD2|TRBV2
CASSDPLAGGYEQYF
TGTGCCAGCAGTGACCCTCTAGCGGGAGGCTACGAGCAGTACTTC
>TRBJ2-1|once|TRBD2|TRBV28
CASNPPGTSEHNEQFF
TGTGCCAGCAACCCACCCGGGACTAGCGAACACAATGAGCAGTTCTTC
>TRBJ2-2|-|TRBD2|TRBV7-6
CASSLVVPGLAGDSPNTGELFF
TGTGCCAGCAGCTTAGTCGTCCCGGGACTAGCGGGAGACTCCCCGAACACCGGGGAGCTGTTTTTT
>TRBJ2-7|-|-|TRBV5-4
CASSWGRPYEQYF
TGTGCCAGCAGTTGGGGCAGGCCCTACGAGCAGTACTTC
>TRBJ1-1|-|-|TRBV10-3
CAISESAALGTEAFF
TGTGCCATCAGTGAGTCGGCCGCTCTGGGCACTGAAGCTTTCTTT
>TRBJ2-3|-|TRBD1|TRBV7-3
CASSSGQGQPSTDTQYF
TGTGCCAGCAGTTCGGGACAGGGTCAGCCTAGCACAGATACGCAGTATTTT
>TRBJ2-3|-|TRBD2|TRBV27
CASSFLRLAGVRDTQYF
TGTGCCAGCAGTTTCCTCCGACTAGCGGGAGTACGAGATACGCAGTATTTT
>TRBJ1-5|-|-|TRBV10-2
CASSLNNQPQHF
TGCGCCAGCAGTTTGAACAATCAGCCCCAGCATTTT